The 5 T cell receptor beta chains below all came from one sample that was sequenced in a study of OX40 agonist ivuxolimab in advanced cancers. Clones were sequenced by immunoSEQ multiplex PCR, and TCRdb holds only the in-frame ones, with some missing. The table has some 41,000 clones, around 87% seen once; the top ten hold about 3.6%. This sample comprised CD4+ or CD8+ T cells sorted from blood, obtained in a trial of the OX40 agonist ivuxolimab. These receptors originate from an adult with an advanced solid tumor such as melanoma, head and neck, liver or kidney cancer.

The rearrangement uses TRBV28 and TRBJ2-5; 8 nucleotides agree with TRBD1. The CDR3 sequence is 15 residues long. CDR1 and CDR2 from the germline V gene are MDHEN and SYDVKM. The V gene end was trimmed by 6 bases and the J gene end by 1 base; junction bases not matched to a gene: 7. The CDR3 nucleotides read TGTGCCAGCAGGTCAGGGGGCGGAGGCCAAGAGACCCAGTACTTC. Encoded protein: CASRSGGGGQETQYF. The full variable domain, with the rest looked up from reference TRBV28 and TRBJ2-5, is DVKVTQSSRYLVKRTGEKVFLECVQDMDHENMFWYRQDPGLGLRLIYFSYDVKMKEKGDIPEGYSVSREKKERFSLILESASTNQTSMYLCASRSGGGGQETQYFGPGTRLLVL.

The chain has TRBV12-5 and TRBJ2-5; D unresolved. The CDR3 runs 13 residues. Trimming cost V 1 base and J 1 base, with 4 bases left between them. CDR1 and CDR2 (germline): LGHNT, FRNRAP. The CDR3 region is CASGLGGQETQYF. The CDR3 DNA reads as TGTGCTAGTGGTTTGGGGGGCCAAGAGACCCAGTACTTC. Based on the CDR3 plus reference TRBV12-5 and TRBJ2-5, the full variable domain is DARVTQTPRHKVTEMGQEVTMRCQPILGHNTVFWYRQTMMQGLELLAYFRNRAPLDDSGMPKDRFSAEMPDATLATLKIQPSEPRDSAVYFCASGLGGQETQYFGPGTRLLVL.

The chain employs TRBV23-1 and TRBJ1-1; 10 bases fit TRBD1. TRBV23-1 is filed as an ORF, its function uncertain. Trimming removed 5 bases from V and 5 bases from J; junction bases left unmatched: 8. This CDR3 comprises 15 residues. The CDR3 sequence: CASSDSRTGGTEAFF. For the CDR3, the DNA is TGCGCCAGCAGTGACTCTAGGACAGGGGGAACTGAAGCTTTCTTT.

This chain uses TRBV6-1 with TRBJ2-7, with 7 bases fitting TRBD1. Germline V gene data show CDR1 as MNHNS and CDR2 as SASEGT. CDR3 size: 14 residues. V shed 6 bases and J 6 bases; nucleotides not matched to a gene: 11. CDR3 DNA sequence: TGTGCCAGCAGCCACCGACAGGGTGCGGGCGAGCAGTACTTC. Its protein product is CASSHRQGAGEQYF.

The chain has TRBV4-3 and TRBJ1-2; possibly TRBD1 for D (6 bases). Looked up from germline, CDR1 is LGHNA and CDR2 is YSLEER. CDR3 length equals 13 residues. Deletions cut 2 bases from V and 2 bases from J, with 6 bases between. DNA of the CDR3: TGCGCCAGCAGCCAAAGGGGGAACTATGGCTACACCTTC. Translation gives CASSQRGNYGYTF.